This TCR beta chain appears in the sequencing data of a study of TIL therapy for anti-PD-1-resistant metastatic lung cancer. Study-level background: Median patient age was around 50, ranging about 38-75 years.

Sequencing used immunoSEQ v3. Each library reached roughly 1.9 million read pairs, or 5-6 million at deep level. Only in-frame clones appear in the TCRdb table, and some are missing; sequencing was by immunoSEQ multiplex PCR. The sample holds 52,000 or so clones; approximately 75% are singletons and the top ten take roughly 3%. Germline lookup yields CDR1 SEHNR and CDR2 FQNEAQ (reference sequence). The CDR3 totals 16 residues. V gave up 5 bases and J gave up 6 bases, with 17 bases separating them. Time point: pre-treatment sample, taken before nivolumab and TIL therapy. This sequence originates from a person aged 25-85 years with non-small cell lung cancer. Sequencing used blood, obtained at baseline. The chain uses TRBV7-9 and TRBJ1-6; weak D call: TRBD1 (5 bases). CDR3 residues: CASSAYGDGTNSPLHF. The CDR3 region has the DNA TGTGCCAGCAGCGCGTATGGGGACGGCACTAATTCACCCCTCCACTTT.